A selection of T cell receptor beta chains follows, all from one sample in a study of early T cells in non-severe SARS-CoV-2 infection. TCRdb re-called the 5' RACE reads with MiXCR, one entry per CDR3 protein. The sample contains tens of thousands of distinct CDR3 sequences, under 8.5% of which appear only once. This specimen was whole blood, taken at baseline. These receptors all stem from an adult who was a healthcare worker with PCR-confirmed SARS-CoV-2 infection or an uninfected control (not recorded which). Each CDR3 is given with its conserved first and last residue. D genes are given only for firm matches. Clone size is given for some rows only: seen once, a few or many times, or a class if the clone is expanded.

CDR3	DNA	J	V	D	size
CASSQDPSGGGLKQETQYF	TGCGCCAGCAGCCAAGATCCCAGCGGGGGGGGACTAAAACAAGAGACCCAGTACTTC	TRBJ2-5	TRBV4-3	TRBD2	many
CASSYRETNYGYTF	TGTGCCAGCAGTTACAGGGAGACTAACTATGGCTACACCTTC	TRBJ1-2	TRBV6-5	NA	many
CASRIREVGTEAFF	TGTGCCAGCAGGATCAGGGAGGTGGGCACTGAAGCTTTCTTT	TRBJ1-1	TRBV12-3/TRBV12-4	NA	few
CASSLDLITDTQYF	TGTGCCAGCAGCTTAGACCTCATCACAGATACGCAGTATTTT	TRBJ2-3	TRBV7-6	NA	NA
CASSATGFNEQFF	TGTGCCAGCAGCGCGACAGGGTTTAATGAGCAGTTCTTC	TRBJ2-1	TRBV2	TRBD1	few
CASSSREVDTEAFF	TGTGCCAGCAGCTCGAGAGAGGTCGACACTGAAGCTTTCTTT	TRBJ1-1	TRBV6-5	NA	many
CSARGYSNQPQHF	TGCAGTGCTAGGGGTTATAGCAATCAGCCCCAGCATTTT	TRBJ1-5	TRBV20-1	NA	few
CASSLAWDSPQETQYF	TGTGCCAGCAGCTTAGCGTGGGACAGTCCGCAAGAGACCCAGTACTTC	TRBJ2-5	TRBV11-2	TRBD1	many
CATSRDLRRNTGELFF	TGTGCCACCAGCAGAGATCTCAGGAGAAACACCGGGGAGCTGTTTTTT	TRBJ2-2	TRBV15	NA	many
CASSGANYGYTF	TGTGCCAGCAGCGGGGCTAACTATGGCTACACCTTC	TRBJ1-2	TRBV12-3/TRBV12-4	NA	NA
CASSLVRLVVYNEQFF	TGTGCCAGCAGCTTAGTTCGGCTAGTGGTCTACAATGAGCAGTTCTTC	TRBJ2-1	TRBV7-2	NA	NA
CASRTGNADTQYF	TGTGCCAGCAGGACAGGGAATGCAGATACGCAGTATTTT	TRBJ2-3	TRBV28	TRBD1	NA
CASSFSRTSGGGFKETQYF	TGTGCCAGCAGCTTCTCCCGGACTAGCGGGGGGGGTTTCAAAGAGACCCAGTACTTC	TRBJ2-5	TRBV7-6	TRBD2	NA
CASSQGTAGYNEQFF	TGTGCCAGCAGCCAAGGTACAGCGGGGTACAATGAGCAGTTCTTC	TRBJ2-1	TRBV4-2	TRBD2	few
CASSYDTGSWGGQYF	TGTGCCAGCAGTTACGATACAGGGTCCTGGGGGGGGCAGTACTTC	TRBJ2-7	TRBV6-5	NA	NA
CASSYWEAGTQYF	TGTGCCAGCAGTTACTGGGAAGCGGGAACCCAGTACTTC	TRBJ2-5	TRBV6-2/TRBV6-3	TRBD2	NA
CSFTQGHGELFF	TGCAGCTTTACCCAGGGGCATGGGGAACTGTTTTTT	TRBJ1-4	TRBV29-1	NA	many
CSAAWGAGSTGELFF	TGCAGCGCAGCCTGGGGAGCCGGATCCACCGGGGAGCTGTTTTTT	TRBJ2-2	TRBV29-1	NA	many
CVSTPDSEYYEQYF	TGTGTCAGCACCCCGGACAGCGAGTACTACGAGCAGTACTTC	TRBJ2-7	TRBV28	NA	few
CAWSPHRGGSNQPQHF	TGTGCCTGGAGCCCCCATAGAGGGGGTAGCAATCAGCCCCAGCATTTT	TRBJ1-5	TRBV30	NA	few
CASSLGMKEANYGYTF	TGTGCCAGCAGCTTAGGCATGAAGGAAGCTAACTATGGCTACACCTTC	TRBJ1-2	TRBV13	NA	few
CASSYQLSAEQYF	TGTGCCAGCAGTTACCAGTTAAGCGCCGAGCAGTACTTC	TRBJ2-7	TRBV6-6	NA	few
CASSLMRGTTKTPEQFF	TGTGCCAGCAGCTTAATGCGAGGGACCACTAAAACCCCCGAGCAGTTCTTC	TRBJ2-1	TRBV7-9	NA	many
CASSWTSGGAYYNEQFF	TGTGCCAGCAGTTGGACTAGCGGGGGGGCGTACTACAATGAGCAGTTCTTC	TRBJ2-1	TRBV6-2/TRBV6-3	TRBD2	many
CASSFPTGGVKNIQYF	TGTGCCAGCAGCTTCCCGACAGGAGGCGTCAAAAACATTCAGTACTTC	TRBJ2-4	TRBV5-6	NA	few
CASSLQSGGVRSTDTQYF	TGTGCCAGCAGCCTACAATCAGGGGGAGTTAGGAGCACAGATACGCAGTATTTT	TRBJ2-3	TRBV7-9	TRBD1	few
CASSQVSGFGYEQYF	TGCGCCAGCAGCCAAGTATCGGGTTTTGGCTACGAGCAGTACTTC	TRBJ2-7	TRBV4-3	NA	few
CASSLATNYGYTF	TGTGCCAGCAGTCTCGCGACCAACTATGGCTACACCTTC	TRBJ1-2	TRBV6-5	NA	few
CAIKTVGEAFF	TGTGCCATCAAGACAGTCGGAGAAGCTTTCTTT	TRBJ1-1	TRBV6-1	NA	once
CASSPPGTGRETQYF	TGTGCCAGCAGCCCTCCTGGGACAGGACGGGAGACCCAGTACTTC	TRBJ2-5	TRBV7-2	TRBD1	many
CSARKVGVAGEQFF	TGCAGTGCTAGAAAAGTGGGTGTGGCAGGCGAGCAGTTCTTC	TRBJ2-1	TRBV20-1	NA	NA
CASSQASSHRGHGYTF	TGCGCCAGCAGCCAAGCCTCAAGCCACAGGGGACATGGCTACACCTTC	TRBJ1-2	TRBV4-1	TRBD1	many
CATSAGQGRTDTQYF	TGTGCCACCAGTGCGGGACAGGGGAGAACAGATACGCAGTATTTT	TRBJ2-3	TRBV24-1	TRBD1	many
CASRLSDKVDQPQHF	TGTGCCAGCAGGTTATCCGACAAGGTTGATCAGCCCCAGCATTTT	TRBJ1-5	TRBV6-5	NA	few
CASSPPGAVFYEQYF	TGTGCCAGCTCACCACCGGGAGCCGTTTTCTACGAGCAGTACTTC	TRBJ2-7	TRBV18	NA	many
CASSRGLAATVRELFF	TGTGCCAGCAGCCGGGGACTAGCGGCGACGGTTAGGGAGCTGTTTTTT	TRBJ2-2	TRBV4-2	TRBD2	many
CASGTSGVYEQYF	TGTGCCAGCGGGACTAGCGGGGTATACGAGCAGTACTTC	TRBJ2-7	TRBV3-1	TRBD2	few
CASSLGVLGSGQPQHF	TGTGCCAGCAGTTTAGGGGTCCTCGGTTCGGGACAGCCCCAGCATTTT	TRBJ1-5	TRBV12-3/TRBV12-4	NA	many
CASSLGRTTDTQYF	TGCGCCAGCAGCTTGGGCAGGACGACAGATACGCAGTATTTT	TRBJ2-3	TRBV5-1	NA	many
CASSYMTGMASYEQYF	TGTGCCAGCAGTTACATGACGGGGATGGCCTCCTACGAGCAGTACTTC	TRBJ2-7	TRBV6-6	NA	NA
CASSFLLSHEQYF	TGTGCCAGCAGTTTTCTGTTGAGTCACGAGCAGTACTTC	TRBJ2-7	TRBV6-6	NA	NA
CSVLDGGDEKLFF	TGCAGCGTCCTCGACGGAGGGGATGAAAAACTGTTTTTT	TRBJ1-4	TRBV29-1	NA	few
CSATIAGSSSYNEQFF	TGCAGTGCGACAATAGCGGGATCGAGCTCCTACAATGAGCAGTTCTTC	TRBJ2-1	TRBV20-1	TRBD2	NA
CASSSRYNSYNEQFF	TGCGCCAGCAGTTCTCGATACAACTCCTACAATGAGCAGTTCTTC	TRBJ2-1	TRBV5-1	NA	many
CASSRQGGEQYF	TGTGCCAGCAGCAGGCAGGGAGGGGAGCAGTACTTC	TRBJ2-7	TRBV9	TRBD2	many
CASSLIIPPVGIQYF	TGTGCCAGCAGCTTAATCATCCCCCCAGTCGGCATTCAGTACTTC	TRBJ2-4	TRBV7-2	NA	NA
CASSLEDNEQFF	TGTGCCAGCAGCTTGGAAGACAATGAGCAGTTCTTC	TRBJ2-1	TRBV5-6	NA	few
CASSIRDSLSNQPQHF	TGTGCCAGCAGTATAAGGGACAGTCTTAGCAATCAGCCCCAGCATTTT	TRBJ1-5	TRBV12-3/TRBV12-4	TRBD1	many
CASSFTASGANVLTF	TGCGCCAGCAGCTTTACAGCCTCTGGGGCCAACGTCCTGACTTTC	TRBJ2-6	TRBV5-1	NA	NA
CASSQGGDSRQETQYF	TGTGCCAGCAGCCAAGGGGGGGACAGTCGCCAAGAGACCCAGTACTTC	TRBJ2-5	TRBV3-2	NA	few
CATSGSGYNEQFF	TGTGCCACCAGTGGATCAGGGTACAATGAGCAGTTCTTC	TRBJ2-1	TRBV24-1	NA	NA
CASSPPGNSPLHF	TGTGCCAGCAGCCCACCAGGGAATTCACCCCTCCACTTT	TRBJ1-6	TRBV14	NA	many
CASSPRLGQFNSGNTIYF	TGTGCCAGCAGCCCCCGATTGGGGCAGTTTAACTCTGGAAACACCATATATTTT	TRBJ1-3	TRBV7-9	NA	few
CASSLASGGARTDTQYF	TGTGCCAGCAGCTTAGCTAGCGGGGGGGCCAGAACAGATACGCAGTATTTT	TRBJ2-3	TRBV7-9	TRBD2	many
CSGTVRGDTQYF	TGCAGTGGGACAGTGAGGGGAGATACGCAGTATTTT	TRBJ2-3	TRBV20-1	NA	NA
CASKDEYSPLHF	TGTGCCAGCAAGGACGAATATTCACCCCTCCACTTT	TRBJ1-6	TRBV6-2/TRBV6-3	NA	many
CASSQDGLADTQYF	TGCGCCAGCAGCCAAGATGGGCTAGCAGATACGCAGTATTTT	TRBJ2-3	TRBV4-1	NA	NA
CASSQERHRSYEQYF	TGCGCCAGCAGCCAAGAGAGACATCGCTCCTACGAGCAGTACTTC	TRBJ2-7	TRBV4-3	NA	many
CASSGVGRGLETDTQYF	TGTGCCAGCAGTGGAGTTGGGCGGGGGCTCGAAACGGATACGCAGTATTTT	TRBJ2-3	TRBV2	NA	NA